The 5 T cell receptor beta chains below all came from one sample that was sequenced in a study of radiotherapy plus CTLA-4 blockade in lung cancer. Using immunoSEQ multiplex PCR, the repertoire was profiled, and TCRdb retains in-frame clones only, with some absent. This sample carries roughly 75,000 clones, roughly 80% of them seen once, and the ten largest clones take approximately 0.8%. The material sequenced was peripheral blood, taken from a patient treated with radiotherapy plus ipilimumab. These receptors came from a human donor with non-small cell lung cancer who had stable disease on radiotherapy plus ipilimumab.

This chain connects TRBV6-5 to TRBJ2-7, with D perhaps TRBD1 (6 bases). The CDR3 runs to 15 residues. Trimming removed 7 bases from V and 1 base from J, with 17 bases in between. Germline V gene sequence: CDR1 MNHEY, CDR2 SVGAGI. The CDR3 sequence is CASKRTDSESYEQYF. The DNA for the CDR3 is TGTGCCAGCAAGAGGACGGACAGCGAGTCCTACGAGCAGTACTTC.

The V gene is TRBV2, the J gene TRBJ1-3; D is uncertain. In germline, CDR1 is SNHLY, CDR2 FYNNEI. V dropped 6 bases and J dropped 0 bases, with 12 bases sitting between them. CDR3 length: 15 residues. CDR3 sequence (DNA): TGTGCCAGCAGCGGGCGTAAAGTCTCTGGAAACACCATATATTTT. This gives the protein CASSGRKVSGNTIYF.

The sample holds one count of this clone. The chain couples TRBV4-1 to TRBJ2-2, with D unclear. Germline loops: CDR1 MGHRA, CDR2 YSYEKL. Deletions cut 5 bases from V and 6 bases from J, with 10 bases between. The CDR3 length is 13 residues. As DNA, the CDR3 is TGCGCCAGCAGCGGGTGGGAATCCGGGGAGCTGTTTTTT. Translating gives CASSGWESGELFF.

Here the CDR3 reads CASSLGDNSGNTIYF. The CDR3 bases are TGCGCCAGCAGCTTGGGGGACAACTCTGGAAACACCATATATTTT. V is TRBV5-1 and J is TRBJ1-3; a weak D match, TRBD1 (6 bases). CDR3 size: 15 residues. Germline V lookup: CDR1 SGHRS, CDR2 YFSETQ. V lost 0 bases and J 0 bases, leaving 7 bases between the germline ends.

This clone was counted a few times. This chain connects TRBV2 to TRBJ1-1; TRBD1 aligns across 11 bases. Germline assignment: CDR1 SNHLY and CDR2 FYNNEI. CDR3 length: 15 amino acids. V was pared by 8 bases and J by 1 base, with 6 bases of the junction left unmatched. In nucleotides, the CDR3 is TGTGCCAGCGGGCGTGGACAGGGGGCGAACACTGAAGCTTTCTTT. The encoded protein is CASGRGQGANTEAFF.